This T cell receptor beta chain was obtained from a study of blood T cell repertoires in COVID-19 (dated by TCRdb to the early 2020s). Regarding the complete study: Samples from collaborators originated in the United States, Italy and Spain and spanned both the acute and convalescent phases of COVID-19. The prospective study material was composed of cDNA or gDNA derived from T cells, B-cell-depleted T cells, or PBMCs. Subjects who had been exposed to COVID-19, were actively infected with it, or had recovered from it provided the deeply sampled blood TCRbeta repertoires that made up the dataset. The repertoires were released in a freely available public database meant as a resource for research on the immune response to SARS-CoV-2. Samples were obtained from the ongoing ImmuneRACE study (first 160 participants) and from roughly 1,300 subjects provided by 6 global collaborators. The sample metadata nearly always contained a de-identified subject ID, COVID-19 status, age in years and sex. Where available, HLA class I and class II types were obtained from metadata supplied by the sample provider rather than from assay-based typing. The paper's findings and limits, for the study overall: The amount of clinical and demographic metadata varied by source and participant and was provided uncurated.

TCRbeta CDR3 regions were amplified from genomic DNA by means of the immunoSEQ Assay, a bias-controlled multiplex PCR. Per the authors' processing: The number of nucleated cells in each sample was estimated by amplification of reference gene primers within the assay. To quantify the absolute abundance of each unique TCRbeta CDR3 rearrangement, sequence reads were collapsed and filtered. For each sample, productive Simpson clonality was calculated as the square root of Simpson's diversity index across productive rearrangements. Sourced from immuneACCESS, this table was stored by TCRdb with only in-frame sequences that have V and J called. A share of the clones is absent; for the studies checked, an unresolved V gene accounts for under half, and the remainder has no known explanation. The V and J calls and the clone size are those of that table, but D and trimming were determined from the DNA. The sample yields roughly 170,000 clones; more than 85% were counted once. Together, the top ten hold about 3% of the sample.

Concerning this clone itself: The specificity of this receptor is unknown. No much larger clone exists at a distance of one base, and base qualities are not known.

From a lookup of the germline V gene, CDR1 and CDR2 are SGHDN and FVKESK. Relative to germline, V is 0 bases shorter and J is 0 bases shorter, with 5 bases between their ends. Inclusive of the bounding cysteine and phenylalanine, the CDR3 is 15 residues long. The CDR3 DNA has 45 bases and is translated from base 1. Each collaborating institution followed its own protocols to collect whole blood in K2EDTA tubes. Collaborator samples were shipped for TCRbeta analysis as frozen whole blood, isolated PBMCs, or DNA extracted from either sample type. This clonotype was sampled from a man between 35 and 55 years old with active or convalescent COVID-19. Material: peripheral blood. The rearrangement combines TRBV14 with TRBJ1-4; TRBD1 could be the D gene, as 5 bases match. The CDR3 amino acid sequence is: CASSQDRATNEKLFF. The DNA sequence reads TGTGCCAGCAGCCAAGACAGGGCAACTAATGAAAAACTGTTTTTT.